The 27 T cell receptor beta chains below come from one sample, sequenced in a study of blood T cell repertoires in COVID-19. This table comes from immunoSEQ multiplex PCR, and its TCRdb copy is limited to in-frame clones, with some not included. This table has over 55,000 clones, 84% appearing once. Sequencing was done on a sample of peripheral blood. The receptor set was obtained from a man aged 45 to 65 with active COVID-19.

J is TRBJ1-1 and V is TRBV3-1 (or the pseudogene TRBV3-2); a possible D gene is TRBD1 (5 bases). Germline V gives CDR1 LGHDT, CDR2 YNNKEL (reference sequence). The CDR3 runs 13 residues. Deletions cut 4 bases from V and 10 bases from J, with 16 bases between. The CDR3 is CASSLGGGDRAFF. The DNA for the CDR3 is TGTGCCAGCAGCCTCGGGGGAGGGGACCGAGCTTTCTTT.

This clone was seen only once. The V call is TRBV7-9, the J call TRBJ2-3, with 7 bases lining up with TRBD1. V was clipped by 3 bases and J by 4 bases; unmatched bases: 7. The germline CDR1 and CDR2 sequences are SEHNR and FQNEAQ (reference sequence). The CDR3 spans 15 residues. Here the CDR3 reads CASSFTGVTADTQYF. Here the CDR3 DNA reads TGTGCCAGCAGCTTCACAGGGGTCACCGCAGATACGCAGTATTTT.

V gene TRBV11-3 combines with J gene TRBJ2-1; TRBD2 aligns across 8 bases. V was clipped by 5 bases and J by 9 bases; unmatched bases: 12. Germline V gene data show CDR1 as SGHNT and CDR2 as YENEEA. This CDR3 comprises 15 residues. CDR3 protein: CASSQLTSAQGEQFF. In DNA, the CDR3 is TGTGCCAGCAGCCAACTGACTAGCGCGCAGGGTGAGCAGTTCTTC.

The chain uses TRBV2 and TRBJ1-2; D not certain. V was trimmed by 7 bases and J by 7 bases, leaving 16 bases between them. This CDR3 is built from 13 residues. Germline CDR1 is SNHLY and CDR2 is FYNNEI. The chain's CDR3 is CASTLRGGSGYTF. DNA of the CDR3: TGTGCCAGCACCTTACGCGGAGGAAGTGGCTACACCTTC.

V and J are TRBV29-1 and TRBJ2-3, with 8 bases lining up with TRBD1. The CDR3 covers 14 residues. Germline lookup yields CDR1 SQVTM and CDR2 ANQGSEA. V lost 3 bases, J lost 2 bases, and 4 bases stayed unmatched. CDR3 region: CSVDHRGFTDTQYF. CDR3 nucleotides: TGCAGCGTTGACCACAGGGGGTTCACAGATACGCAGTATTTT.

DNA of the CDR3: TGTGCCAGCAGCTCCCCCCGGGACAGGGGTTCACCCCTCCACTTT. Amino acids: CASSSPRDRGSPLHF. V is TRBV7-2 and J is TRBJ1-6; 10 bases line up with TRBD1. Per the germline V gene, CDR1 is SGHTA and CDR2 is FQGNSA. Losses at the gene ends were 4 bases for V and 9 bases for J; bases not matched to a gene: 6. CDR3 size: 15 residues. Complete variable domain (other parts from reference TRBV7-2 and TRBJ1-6): GAGVSQSPSNKVTEKGKDVELRCDPISGHTALYWYRQSLGQGLEFLIYFQGNSAPDKSGLPSDRFSAERTGGSVSTLTIQRTQQEDSAVYLCASSSPRDRGSPLHFGNGTRLTVT.

V and J are TRBV4-2 and TRBJ2-2, with 11 nucleotides matching TRBD2. V lost 6 bases and J lost 6; bases outside the gene matches: 9. This CDR3 has 16 amino acids. CDR1 and CDR2 (germline): LGHNA, YNFKEQ. In DNA, the CDR3 is TGTGCCAGCAGTCCCCTAGCGGGGGGCGTCGCCGGGGAGCTGTTTTTT. This encodes CASSPLAGGVAGELFF.

The chain joins TRBV2 to TRBJ2-7; D gene uncertain. Trimming removed 5 bases at V and 6 bases at J, with 8 bases between. This CDR3 spans 11 amino acids. Germline CDR1 and CDR2: SNHLY and FYNNEI. CDR3 bases: TGTGCCAGCAGTACCCACGGCGAGCAGTACTTC. As protein: CASSTHGEQYF.

This clone was found once. The chain combines TRBV5-1 with TRBJ2-7; a possible D gene is TRBD1 (6 bases). CDR3 length equals 14 residues. Germline assignment: CDR1 SGHRS and CDR2 YFSETQ. V dropped 0 bases and J dropped 5 bases, with 12 bases sitting between them. DNA of the CDR3: TGCGCCAGCAGCTTGGGGCCTAACAGGGACGAGCAGTACTTC. As protein: CASSLGPNRDEQYF. Variable domain in full (rest from reference TRBV5-1 and TRBJ2-7): KAGVTQTPRYLIKTRGQQVTLSCSPISGHRSVSWYQQTPGQGLQFLFEYFSETQRNKGNFPGRFSGRQFSNSRSEMNVSTLELGDSALYLCASSLGPNRDEQYFGPGTRLTVT.

The V and J genes are TRBV5-1 and TRBJ2-1; no reliable D call. V dropped 0 bases and J dropped 4 bases, with 11 bases sitting between them. Germline V gives CDR1 SGHRS, CDR2 YFSETQ. There are 15 residues in the CDR3. Written as DNA, the CDR3 is TGCGCCAGCAGCTTGGGACCAGGTACTTACAATGAGCAGTTCTTC. This codes for CASSLGPGTYNEQFF.

This clone turned up a few times. The chain recombines TRBV6-4 with TRBJ2-3; 9 bases are shared with TRBD1. V shed 3 bases, J shed 1 base, and the junction held 2 bases outside the gene matches. This CDR3 comprises 15 residues. Germline V gives CDR1 MRHNA, CDR2 SNTAGT. DNA of the CDR3: TGTGCCAGCAGTGAAACAGGGGGCGGCACAGATACGCAGTATTTT. Translated, it gives CASSETGGGTDTQYF.

The chain combines TRBV5-6 with TRBJ1-3; TRBD1 agrees at 7 bases. The CDR3 consists of 16 residues. V shed 2 bases and J 2 bases; nucleotides not matched to a gene: 7. The germline CDR1 and CDR2 sequences are SGHDT and YYEEEE. The CDR3 nucleotides read TGTGCCAGCAGCTTCATAGCAGGGGGAGCTGGAAACACCATATATTTT. This codes for CASSFIAGGAGNTIYF. Drawing the rest from reference TRBV5-6 and TRBJ1-3, the complete variable domain is DAGVTQSPTHLIKTRGQQVTLRCSPKSGHDTVSWYQQALGQGPQFIFQYYEEEERQRGNFPDRFSGHQFPNYSSELNVNALLLGDSALYLCASSFIAGGAGNTIYFGEGSWLTVV.

J is TRBJ2-5 and V is TRBV3-1 (or the pseudogene TRBV3-2), with 8 nucleotides matching TRBD2. From germline, CDR1 is LGHDT and CDR2 YNNKEL (reference sequence). There are 16 residues in the CDR3. Trimming at V came to 6 bases and at J to 4 bases, leaving 13 bases not matched to a gene. CDR3 sequence (DNA): TGTGCCAGCAGAATACAGGGAAGCGGGAGACCAGAGACCCAGTACTTC. Its protein product is CASRIQGSGRPETQYF.

To note about this clone: A junction boundary mismatches the germline segment, possibly from a read error. The J gene is TRBJ2-5, the V gene TRBV7-7, with 14 bases identical to TRBD2. The germline CDR1 and CDR2 sequences are SSHAT and FNYEAQ (reference sequence). This CDR3 has 18 residues. CDR3 protein: CASSLGTSGRSGQETQYF. Written as DNA, the CDR3 is TGTGCTAGCAGCTTAGGGACTAGCGGGAGATCAGGTCAAGAGACCCAGTACTTC.

The CDR3 is CASSSGTAYMNTEAFF. In DNA, the CDR3 is TGTGCCAGCAGTTCCGGGACAGCCTACATGAACACTGAAGCTTTCTTT. V gene TRBV5-5 combines with J gene TRBJ1-1, with 7 bases aligning to TRBD1. Germline V gene lookup returns CDR1 SGHKS and CDR2 YYEKEE (reference sequence). The junction had 10 bases not matched to a gene; V was cut back by 5 bases and J by 0 bases. CDR3 size: 16 residues.

This clone was observed once. The chain is built from TRBV6-2 or TRBV6-3 and TRBJ2-7, with 7 bases aligning to TRBD1. V shed 6 bases, J shed 1 base, and the junction held 9 bases outside the gene matches. The CDR3 runs 15 residues. CDR1 is MNHEY and CDR2 is SVGEGT in the germline V gene. CDR3 loop: CASSLFRDSSYEQYF. CDR3 DNA sequence: TGTGCCAGCAGCTTATTCCGGGACAGTTCCTACGAGCAGTACTTC.

The chain has TRBV2 and TRBJ1-5, with a weak D call TRBD1 (5 bases). The ends were cut back, 1 base at V and 5 bases at J, with 9 bases in the middle. The CDR3 runs to 14 residues. The germline V gene encodes CDR1 SNHLY and CDR2 FYNNEI. CDR3 DNA sequence: TGTGCCAGCAGTGAAGAGGGGCGGTATCAGCCCCAGCATTTT. Translation: CASSEEGRYQPQHF.

The rearrangement uses TRBV6-2 or TRBV6-3 and TRBJ2-7; D might be TRBD2 (5 bases). Trimming pared 7 bases from V and 2 bases from J, leaving 12 bases between. The CDR3 length is 13 residues. Per the germline V gene, CDR1 is MNHEY and CDR2 is SVGEGT. CDR3 region: CASTPDGTYEQYF. The CDR3 DNA is TGTGCCAGCACCCCGGACGGGACCTACGAGCAGTACTTC.

The chain combines TRBV7-2 with TRBJ1-1, with 7 positions matching TRBD1. Germline V gives CDR1 SGHTA, CDR2 FQGNSA. This CDR3 is 14 amino acids long. Trimming at V came to 3 bases and at J to 0 bases, leaving 1 base not matched to a gene. The CDR3 is CASSLTGMNTEAFF. The CDR3 bases are TGTGCCAGCAGCTTGACAGGGATGAACACTGAAGCTTTCTTT.

The gene calls are TRBV12-3 or TRBV12-4 and TRBJ2-1, with D tentatively TRBD1 (5 bases). This CDR3 is built from 13 residues. The ends were cut back, 5 bases at V and 6 bases at J, with 11 bases in the middle. CDR3 nucleotide sequence: TGTGCCAGCAGTCGCGACAGCCCCAATGAGCAGTTCTTC. As protein: CASSRDSPNEQFF.

The rearrangement uses TRBV2 and TRBJ2-4, with a weak D call TRBD1 (5 bases). Per germline, CDR1 SNHLY and CDR2 FYNNEI. CDR3 size: 13 residues. The V gene lost 3 bases and the J gene lost 9 bases, with 12 bases spanning the gap. This CDR3 reads CASSESREAIQYF. CDR3 coding DNA: TGTGCCAGCAGTGAGAGCAGGGAAGCCATTCAGTACTTC.

The chain has TRBV7-2 and TRBJ1-6; 9 bases are shared with TRBD1. CDR3 length: 16 residues. With V trimmed by 5 bases and J by 6 bases, 8 bases remained unmatched. Germline V CDR1 and CDR2: SGHTA, FQGNSA. CDR3 in DNA: TGTGCCAGCAGCGATAGGACAGGGGCTAGTAATTCACCCCTCCACTTT. Translating it yields CASSDRTGASNSPLHF. The full variable domain, with the rest looked up from reference TRBV7-2 and TRBJ1-6, is GAGVSQSPSNKVTEKGKDVELRCDPISGHTALYWYRQSLGQGLEFLIYFQGNSAPDKSGLPSDRFSAERTGGSVSTLTIQRTQQEDSAVYLCASSDRTGASNSPLHFGNGTRLTVT.

The chain recombines TRBV7-2 with TRBJ1-2; TRBD1 is a possible D gene (5 bases). V was trimmed by 5 bases and J by 5 bases, leaving 15 bases between them. From germline, CDR1 is SGHTA and CDR2 FQGNSA. The CDR3 consists of 14 residues. For the CDR3, the DNA is TGTGCCAGCAGCCGCGGGACCAGCCTTTATGGCTACACCTTC. Translation: CASSRGTSLYGYTF.

The chain uses TRBV5-1 and TRBJ2-5; TRBD1 matches at 11 bases. Germline trimming cut 4 bases from V and 2 bases from J; bases unmatched to any gene: 4. Germline values: CDR1 SGHRS, CDR2 YFSETQ. This CDR3 contains 15 residues. CDR3 amino acids: CASSGGDRGQETQYF. CDR3 coding DNA: TGCGCCAGCAGCGGCGGGGACAGGGGGCAAGAGACCCAGTACTTC. Full variable domain (missing parts from reference TRBV5-1 and TRBJ2-5): KAGVTQTPRYLIKTRGQQVTLSCSPISGHRSVSWYQQTPGQGLQFLFEYFSETQRNKGNFPGRFSGRQFSNSRSEMNVSTLELGDSALYLCASSGGDRGQETQYFGPGTRLLVL.

The rearrangement joins TRBV11-3 to TRBJ2-2; TRBD1 is a possible D gene (5 bases). The germline V and J ends were trimmed by 5 bases and 6 bases, with 22 bases remaining between them. This CDR3 spans 17 amino acids. Germline CDR1 and CDR2: SGHNT and YENEEA. CDR3 nucleotides: TGTGCCAGCAGCCTCGGGCTAGACAGTGTGTACGCCGGGGAGCTGTTTTTT. Protein: CASSLGLDSVYAGELFF.

The V gene is TRBV30, the J gene TRBJ1-1, with D maybe TRBD1 (6 bases). The CDR3 has 16 residues. CDR1 is GTSNPN, CDR2 SVGIG, per germline (reference sequence). V lost 1 base and J lost 5, with 20 bases in between. This chain's CDR3 is CAWSANTPGGSTEAFF. The DNA of the CDR3 is TGTGCCTGGAGTGCCAACACCCCGGGGGGCAGTACTGAAGCTTTCTTT. Full variable domain (missing parts from reference TRBV30 and TRBJ1-1): SQTIHQWPATLVQPVGSPLSLECTVEGTSNPNLYWYRQAAGRGLQLLFYSVGIGQISSEVPQNLSASRPQDRQFILSSKKLLLSDSGFYLCAWSANTPGGSTEAFFGQGTRLTVV.

This clone was counted a single time. This chain uses TRBV15 with TRBJ2-3, with TRBD2 matching 11 bases. Germline V CDR1 and CDR2: LNHNV, YYDKDF (reference sequence). V lost 5 bases to trimming and J lost 3 bases; unmatched junction nucleotides: 4. The CDR3 runs to 15 residues. Written as DNA, the CDR3 is TGTGCCACCAGCCTACTAGCGGGGGAAACAGATACGCAGTATTTT. It specifies CATSLLAGETDTQYF. Variable domain in full (rest from reference TRBV15 and TRBJ2-3): DAMVIQNPRYQVTQFGKPVTLSCSQTLNHNVMYWYQQKSSQAPKLLFHYYDKDFNNEADTPDNFQSRRPNTSFCFLDIRSPGLGDTAMYLCATSLLAGETDTQYFGPGTRLTVL.